This T cell receptor beta chain derives from a study of metastatic and nonmetastatic thyroid tumors. Study in general: Repertoires were compared across blood and tumor or nodule tissue from malignant and benign thyroid patients. General observations from the study: Patients with malignant thyroid tumors reportedly had significantly higher TCR beta diversity than those with benign nodules, in blood and tumor.

Germline CDR1 reads DFQATT; CDR2 reads SNEGSKA (reference sequence). The length of the CDR3 is 13 residues. The V end was cut by 0 bases, the J end by 3 bases, with 9 bases between. Nobody among the patients had been given any treatment before thyroid surgery. In the authors' methods: Using the CDR3 differences seen across clinicopathological groups, the authors built a distant-metastasis classifier for papillary thyroid cancer, which was meant to discriminate distant-metastatic patients. TCRdb reprocessed the PCR reads using MiXCR. The authors' filters were not applied to this entry. The table shows fewer than 20,000 clones, with roughly 24% occurring only once. Turning to this clone: Its specificity is unknown.

Sequencing input: adjacent normal tissue. The chain couples TRBV20-1 to TRBJ2-7; possibly TRBD1 for D (5 bases). This sequence was found in a female donor with papillary thyroid cancer or a benign thyroid nodule (not recorded which). Some clones in this sample may be carry-over from other donors' samples. The CDR3 region is CSARDWGSYEQYF. CDR3 DNA sequence: TGCAGTGCTAGAGATTGGGGCAGCTACGAGCAGTACTTC.